The 11 T cell receptor beta chains below were found in one sample sequenced in a study of OX40 agonist ivuxolimab in advanced cancers. The method was immunoSEQ multiplex PCR; TCRdb's version includes in-frame clones alone and lacks a portion of them. Here the sample spans approximately 82,000 clones, 85% to 90% being singletons. Specimen: CD4+ or CD8+ T cells sorted from blood, collected in a trial of the OX40 agonist ivuxolimab. The receptors were sampled from an adult with an advanced solid tumor such as melanoma, head and neck, liver or kidney cancer.

The chain recombines TRBV29-1 with TRBJ2-2, with D possibly TRBD2 on 6 matching bases. The CDR3 covers 14 residues. Trimming pared 4 bases from V and 7 bases from J, leaving 16 bases between. The germline V gene encodes CDR1 SQVTM and CDR2 ANQGSEA. CDR3 residues: CSVVLTGVGGELFF. CDR3 bases: TGCAGCGTTGTTCTAACGGGAGTTGGCGGGGAGCTGTTTTTT.

The CDR3 DNA follows: TGCGCCAGCAGCTTGGATGCAGGTTGGGGCGAGCAGTACTTC. Residues: CASSLDAGWGEQYF. The chain is built from TRBV5-1 and TRBJ2-7; D gene ambiguous. This CDR3 is 14 amino acids long. Germline CDR1 reads SGHRS; CDR2 reads YFSETQ. The germline V and J ends were trimmed by 0 bases and 6 bases, with 13 bases remaining between them.

The gene calls are TRBV11-2 and TRBJ2-7, with D unresolved. V was shortened by 1 base and J by 3 bases, with 10 bases between the two germline ends. The V gene's germline CDR1 is SGHAT and CDR2 FQNNGV. The CDR3 loop spans 14 amino acids. CDR3 sequence: CASSLVLADYEQYF. The CDR3 coding sequence is TGTGCCAGCAGCTTAGTTCTCGCGGACTACGAGCAGTACTTC. Filled out from reference TRBV11-2 and TRBJ2-7, the complete variable domain reads EAGVAQSPRYKIIEKRQSVAFWCNPISGHATLYWYQQILGQGPKLLIQFQNNGVVDDSQLPKDRFSAERLKGVDSTLKIQPAKLEDSAVYLCASSLVLADYEQYFGPGTRLTVT.

This chain joins TRBV6-6 and TRBJ2-1; no reliable D call. The CDR3 spans 15 residues. V was trimmed by 2 bases and J by 0 bases, leaving 8 bases between them. Germline V gene data show CDR1 as MNHNY and CDR2 as SVGAGI (reference sequence). This chain's CDR3 is CASSYRTDSYNEQFF. The DNA for the CDR3 is TGTGCCAGCAGTTACCGGACGGACTCCTACAATGAGCAGTTCTTC.

The rearrangement uses TRBV5-1 and TRBJ1-4; maybe TRBD1 (5 bases). CDR3 size: 14 residues. The ends were cut back, 7 bases at V and 3 bases at J, with 13 bases in the middle. Germline V lookup: CDR1 SGHRS, CDR2 YFSETQ. The CDR3 protein is CASALQGPNEKLFF. CDR3 sequence (DNA): TGCGCCAGCGCGCTTCAGGGTCCTAATGAAAAACTGTTTTTT.

In its sample, this clone was seen a few times. The chain recombines TRBV28 with TRBJ2-7; 8 nucleotides agree with TRBD1. The CDR3 has 15 residues. CDR1 MDHEN and CDR2 SYDVKM come from the germline V gene. Trimming removed 3 bases from V and 5 bases from J; junction bases left unmatched: 9. The CDR3 nucleotides are TGTGCCAGCAGTTTGGCTTCGGGACAGGTTCACGAGCAGTACTTC. Translating gives CASSLASGQVHEQYF. Complete variable domain (other parts from reference TRBV28 and TRBJ2-7): DVKVTQSSRYLVKRTGEKVFLECVQDMDHENMFWYRQDPGLGLRLIYFSYDVKMKEKGDIPEGYSVSREKKERFSLILESASTNQTSMYLCASSLASGQVHEQYFGPGTRLTVT.

This clone occurred a few times. V usage is TRBV28 and J usage is TRBJ1-3; 8 positions agree with TRBD1. Germline values: CDR1 MDHEN, CDR2 SYDVKM. This CDR3 spans 18 amino acids. V shed 8 bases, J shed 0 bases, and the junction held 15 bases outside the gene matches. DNA for the CDR3: TGTGCCAGCGAGAAGGACAGGGCACCCAAATACTCTGGAAACACCATATATTTT. Residues: CASEKDRAPKYSGNTIYF.

The chain joins TRBV11-3 to TRBJ2-2; D is possibly TRBD1 (6 bases). Germline V gene data show CDR1 as SGHNT and CDR2 as YENEEA. Between the trimmed V and J ends, which lost 5 bases and 7 bases, there was a span of 11 bases. CDR3 size: 13 residues. In DNA, the CDR3 is TGTGCCAGCAGCCGGGACAAGAGCGGGGAGCTGTTTTTT. Translated, it gives CASSRDKSGELFF.

The J gene is TRBJ1-5, the V gene TRBV6-1, with a tentative D call TRBD1 (5 bases). CDR3 length: 15 amino acids. The germline CDR1 and CDR2 sequences are MNHNS and SASEGT. V was trimmed by 2 bases and J by 8 bases, leaving 16 bases between them. In DNA, the CDR3 is TGTGCCAGCAGTGAAAAACAGGCCTACGGGGAGCCCCAGCATTTT. Amino acids: CASSEKQAYGEPQHF.

The chain is built from TRBV9 and TRBJ2-2, with 8 positions matching TRBD2. The CDR3 has 15 amino acids. Germline assignment: CDR1 SGDLS and CDR2 YYNGEE. The J segment lost 4 bases and the V segment lost 3 bases, leaving 5 bases of the junction unmatched. CDR3 coding DNA: TGTGCCAGCAGCGGGAGCGGGAGTGGCACCGGGGAGCTGTTTTTT. Residues: CASSGSGSGTGELFF. Combining the CDR3 with reference TRBV9 and TRBJ2-2 gives the whole variable domain DSGVTQTPKHLITATGQRVTLRCSPRSGDLSVYWYQQSLDQGLQFLIQYYNGEERAKGNILERFSAQQFPDLHSELNLSSLELGDSALYFCASSGSGSGTGELFFGEGSRLTVL.

The chain links TRBV29-1 to TRBJ1-2, with D uncertain. Looked up from germline, CDR1 is SQVTM and CDR2 is ANQGSEA. The CDR3 extends over 12 amino acids. Trimming shortened V by 5 bases and J by 3 bases, and 10 bases separated the two germline ends. The CDR3 bases are TGCAGCGTTTCATCGGGCGACTATGGCTACACCTTC. It specifies CSVSSGDYGYTF.